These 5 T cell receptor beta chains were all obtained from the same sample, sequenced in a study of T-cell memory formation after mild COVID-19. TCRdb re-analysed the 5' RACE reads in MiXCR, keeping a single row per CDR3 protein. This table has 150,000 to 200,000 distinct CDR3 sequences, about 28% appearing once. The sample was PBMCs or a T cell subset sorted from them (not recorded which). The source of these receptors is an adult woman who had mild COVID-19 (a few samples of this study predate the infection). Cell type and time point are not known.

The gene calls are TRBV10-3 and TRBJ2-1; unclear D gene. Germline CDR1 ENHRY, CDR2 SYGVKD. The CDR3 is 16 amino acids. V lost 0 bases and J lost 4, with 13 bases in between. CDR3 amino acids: CAISESVGDSYNEQFF. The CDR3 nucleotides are TGTGCCATCAGTGAGTCGGTGGGCGATTCATACAATGAGCAGTTCTTC.

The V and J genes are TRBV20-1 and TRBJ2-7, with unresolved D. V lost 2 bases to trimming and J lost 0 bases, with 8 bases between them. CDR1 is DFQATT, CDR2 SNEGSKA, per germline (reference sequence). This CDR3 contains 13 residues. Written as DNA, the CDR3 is TGCAGTGCTAGATCTCACATCTCCTACGAGCAGTACTTC. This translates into CSARSHISYEQYF.

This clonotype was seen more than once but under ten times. CDR3: CASSLGLAGTSYNEQFF. In nucleotides, the CDR3 is TGTGCCAGCAGCTTGGGACTAGCGGGGACTTCCTACAATGAGCAGTTCTTC. This sequence joins TRBV5-6 and TRBJ2-1; 11 bases map to TRBD2. CDR3 length equals 17 residues. V shed 0 bases and J 1 base; nucleotides not matched to a gene: 3. Germline CDR1 is SGHDT and CDR2 is YYEEEE.

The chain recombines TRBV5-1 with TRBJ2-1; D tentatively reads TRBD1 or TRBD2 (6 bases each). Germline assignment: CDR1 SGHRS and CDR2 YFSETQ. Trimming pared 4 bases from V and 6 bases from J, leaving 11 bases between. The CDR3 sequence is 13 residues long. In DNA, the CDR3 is TGCGCCAGCAGCCGCGAGGGGGGCAATGAGCAGTTCTTC. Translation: CASSREGGNEQFF.

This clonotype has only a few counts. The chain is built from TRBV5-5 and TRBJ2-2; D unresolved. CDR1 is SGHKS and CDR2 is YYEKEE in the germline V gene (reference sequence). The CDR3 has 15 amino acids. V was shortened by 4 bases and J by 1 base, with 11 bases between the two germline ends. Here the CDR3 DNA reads TGTGCCAGCAGCCCGGCGCGGAAGAACACCGGGGAGCTGTTTTTT. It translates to CASSPARKNTGELFF.